Here is one T cell receptor (beta chain) with its context. Its antigen is currently unknown. The data are from a study of shared clonotypes between healthy human individuals. Study-level points and caveats: Shared clonotypes across all four donors exceeded non-shared ones in generation probability. Naive CD4 clonotypes overlapped across several donors at roughly 5.1%.

Clones were sequenced by immunoSEQ multiplex PCR, and TCRdb holds only the in-frame ones, with some missing. The sample gives 2 million to 2.5 million clones, more than 80% of which show up once; 0.39% is in the top ten. Every donor was a Caucasian adult from Nashville, Tennessee. The germline V and J ends were trimmed by 8 bases and 2 bases, with 10 bases remaining between them. The CDR3 sequence is 14 residues long. In germline, CDR1 is MNHEY, CDR2 SMNVEV (reference sequence). The origin of this receptor is a man younger than 35 in good health. Some clones in this sample may be carry-over from other donors' samples. Sequencing used naive CD4+ T cells from PBMCs. Noted subset: CD45RA+ positively selected. The chain is built from TRBV27 and TRBJ2-6; D call uncertain. The CDR3: CASPMDAGANVLTF. CDR3 sequence (DNA): TGTGCCAGCCCTATGGACGCTGGGGCCAACGTCCTGACTTTC. Full variable domain (rest looked up from reference TRBV27 and TRBJ2-6): EAQVTQNPRYLITVTGKKLTVTCSQNMNHEYMSWYRQDPGLGLRQIYYSMNVEVTDKGDVPEGYKVSRKEKRNFPLILESPSPNQTSLYFCASPMDAGANVLTFGAGSRLTVL.